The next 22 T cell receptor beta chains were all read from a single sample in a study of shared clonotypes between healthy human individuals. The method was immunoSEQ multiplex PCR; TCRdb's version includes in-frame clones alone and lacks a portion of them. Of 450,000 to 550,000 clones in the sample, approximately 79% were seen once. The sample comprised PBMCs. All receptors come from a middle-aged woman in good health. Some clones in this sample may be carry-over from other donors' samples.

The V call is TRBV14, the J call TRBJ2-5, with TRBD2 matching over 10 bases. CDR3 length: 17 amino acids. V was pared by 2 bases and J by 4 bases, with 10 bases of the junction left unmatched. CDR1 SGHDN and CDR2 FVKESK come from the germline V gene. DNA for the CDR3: TGTGCCAGCAGCCAATTGGCTAGCGGGAGTTTAGGAGAGACCCAGTACTTC. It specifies CASSQLASGSLGETQYF.

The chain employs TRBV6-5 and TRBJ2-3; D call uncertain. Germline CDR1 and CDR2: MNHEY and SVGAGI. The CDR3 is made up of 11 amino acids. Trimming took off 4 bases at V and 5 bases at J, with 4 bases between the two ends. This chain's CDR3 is CASSFGDTQYF. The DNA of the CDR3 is TGTGCCAGCAGTTTCGGAGATACGCAGTATTTT.

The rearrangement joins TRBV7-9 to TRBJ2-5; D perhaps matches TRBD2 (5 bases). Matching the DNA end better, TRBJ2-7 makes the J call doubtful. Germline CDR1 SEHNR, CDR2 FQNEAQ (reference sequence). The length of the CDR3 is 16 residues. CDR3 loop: CASSLSGYGASYEQYF. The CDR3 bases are TGTGCCAGCAGCTTGTCGGGGTATGGCGCTTCCTACGAGCAGTACTTC.

The CDR3 reads CASSARQGAADTQYF. In DNA, the CDR3 is TGTGCCAGCAGCGCACGACAGGGGGCTGCAGATACGCAGTATTTT. V usage is TRBV11-1 and J usage is TRBJ2-3; 10 bases are shared with TRBD1. CDR3 length: 15 amino acids. CDR1 is SGHAT and CDR2 is FQDESV in the germline V gene (reference sequence). Trimming at V came to 5 bases and at J to 4 bases, leaving 6 bases not matched to a gene.

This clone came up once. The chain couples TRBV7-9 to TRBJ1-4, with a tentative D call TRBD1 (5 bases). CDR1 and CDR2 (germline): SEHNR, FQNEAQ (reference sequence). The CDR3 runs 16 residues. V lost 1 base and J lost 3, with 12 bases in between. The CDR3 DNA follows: TGTGCCAGCAGCTTAGGATCGACAGTACCTAATGAAAAACTGTTTTTT. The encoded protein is CASSLGSTVPNEKLFF.

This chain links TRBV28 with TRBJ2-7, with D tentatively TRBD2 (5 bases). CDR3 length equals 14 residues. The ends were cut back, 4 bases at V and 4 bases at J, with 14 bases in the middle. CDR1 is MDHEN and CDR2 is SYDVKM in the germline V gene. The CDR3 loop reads CASSSPGFKYEQYF. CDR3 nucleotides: TGTGCCAGCAGTTCCCCGGGATTCAAATACGAGCAGTACTTC.

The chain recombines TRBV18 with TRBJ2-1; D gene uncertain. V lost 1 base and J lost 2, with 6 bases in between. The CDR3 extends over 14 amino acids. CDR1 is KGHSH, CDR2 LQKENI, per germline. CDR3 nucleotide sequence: TGTGCCAGCTCACCACTAGCCCCCTACAATGAGCAGTTCTTC. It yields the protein CASSPLAPYNEQFF.

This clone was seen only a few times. CDR3 sequence: CASSLGAYEQYF. In DNA, the CDR3 is TGTGCCAGCAGCTTAGGGGCCTACGAGCAGTACTTC. V is TRBV7-2 and J is TRBJ2-7; no clear D. The length of the CDR3 is 12 residues. Germline CDR1 reads SGHTA; CDR2 reads FQGNSA. V was clipped by 1 base and J by 2 bases, with 3 bases between them.

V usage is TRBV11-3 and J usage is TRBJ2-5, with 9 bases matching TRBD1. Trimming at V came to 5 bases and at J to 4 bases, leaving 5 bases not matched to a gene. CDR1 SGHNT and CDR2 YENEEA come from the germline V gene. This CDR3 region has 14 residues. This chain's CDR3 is CASSVTGGGETQYF. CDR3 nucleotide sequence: TGTGCCAGCAGCGTCACAGGGGGCGGAGAGACCCAGTACTTC.

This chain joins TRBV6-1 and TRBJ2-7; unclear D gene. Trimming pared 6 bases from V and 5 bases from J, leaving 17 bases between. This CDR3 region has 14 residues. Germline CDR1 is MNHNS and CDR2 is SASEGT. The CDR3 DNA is TGTGCCAGCAGAGATCGGCTCACGGTTAACGAGCAGTACTTC. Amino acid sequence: CASRDRLTVNEQYF.

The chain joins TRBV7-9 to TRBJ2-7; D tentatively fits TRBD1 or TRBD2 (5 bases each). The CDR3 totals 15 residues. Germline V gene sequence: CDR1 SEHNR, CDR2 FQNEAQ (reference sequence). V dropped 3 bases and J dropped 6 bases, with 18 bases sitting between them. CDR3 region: CASSLASGPLGEQYF. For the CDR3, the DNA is TGTGCCAGCAGCTTGGCTTCGGGACCCCTAGGCGAGCAGTACTTC.

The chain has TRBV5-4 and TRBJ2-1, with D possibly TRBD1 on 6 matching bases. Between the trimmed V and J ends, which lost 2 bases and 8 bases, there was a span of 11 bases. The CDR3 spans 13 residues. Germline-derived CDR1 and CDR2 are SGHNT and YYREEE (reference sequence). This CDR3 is CASSLNRDYEQFF. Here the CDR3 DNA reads TGTGCCAGCAGCTTAAACAGGGATTATGAGCAGTTCTTC.

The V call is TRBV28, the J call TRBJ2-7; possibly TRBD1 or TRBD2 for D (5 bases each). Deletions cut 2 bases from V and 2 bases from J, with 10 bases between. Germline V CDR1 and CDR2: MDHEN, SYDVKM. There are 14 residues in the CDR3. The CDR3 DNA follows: TGTGCCAGCAGTTTAGAGGGGCTGACCTACGAGCAGTACTTC. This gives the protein CASSLEGLTYEQYF.

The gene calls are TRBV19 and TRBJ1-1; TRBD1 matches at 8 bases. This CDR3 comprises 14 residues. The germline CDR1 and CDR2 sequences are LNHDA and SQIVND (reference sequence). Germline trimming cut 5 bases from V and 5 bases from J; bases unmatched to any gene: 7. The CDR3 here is CASSVTGGGTEAFF. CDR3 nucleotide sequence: TGTGCCAGTAGTGTAACAGGGGGAGGTACTGAAGCTTTCTTT.

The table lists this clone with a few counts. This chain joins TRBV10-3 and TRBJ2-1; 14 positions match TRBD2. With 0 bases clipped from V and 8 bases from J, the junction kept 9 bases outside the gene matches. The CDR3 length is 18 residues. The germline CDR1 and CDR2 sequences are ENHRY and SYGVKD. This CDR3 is CAISESRGGLAGVDEQFF. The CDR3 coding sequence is TGTGCCATCAGTGAGTCGAGAGGGGGACTAGCGGGAGTTGATGAGCAGTTCTTC.

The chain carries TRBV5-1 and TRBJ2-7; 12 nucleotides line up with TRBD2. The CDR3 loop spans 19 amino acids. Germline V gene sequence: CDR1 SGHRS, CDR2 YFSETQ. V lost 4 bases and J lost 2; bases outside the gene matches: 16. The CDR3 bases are TGCGCCAGCAGCCTACGGGGAGGGACTAGCGGGCGCGGTACCTACGAGCAGTACTTC. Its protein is CASSLRGGTSGRGTYEQYF.

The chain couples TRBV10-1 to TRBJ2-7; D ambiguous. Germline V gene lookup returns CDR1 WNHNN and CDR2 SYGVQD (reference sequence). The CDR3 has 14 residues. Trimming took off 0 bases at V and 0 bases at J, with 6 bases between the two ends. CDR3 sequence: CASSESSRSYEQYF. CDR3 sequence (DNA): TGCGCCAGCAGTGAGTCCAGTCGCTCCTACGAGCAGTACTTC.

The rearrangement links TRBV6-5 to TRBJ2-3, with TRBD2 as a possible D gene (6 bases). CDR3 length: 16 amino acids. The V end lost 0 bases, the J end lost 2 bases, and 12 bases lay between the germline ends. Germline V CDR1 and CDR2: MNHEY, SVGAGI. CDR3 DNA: TGTGCCAGCAGTTACTCATGGCAGGGACTCACAGATACGCAGTATTTT. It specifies CASSYSWQGLTDTQYF.

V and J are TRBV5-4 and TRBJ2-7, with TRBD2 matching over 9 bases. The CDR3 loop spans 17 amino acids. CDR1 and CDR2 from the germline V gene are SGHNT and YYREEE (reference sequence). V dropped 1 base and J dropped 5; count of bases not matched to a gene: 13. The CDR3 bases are TGTGCCAGCAGCTTGTCGGCGGGAGGGCCGCGGTCGCACGAGCAGTACTTC. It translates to CASSLSAGGPRSHEQYF.

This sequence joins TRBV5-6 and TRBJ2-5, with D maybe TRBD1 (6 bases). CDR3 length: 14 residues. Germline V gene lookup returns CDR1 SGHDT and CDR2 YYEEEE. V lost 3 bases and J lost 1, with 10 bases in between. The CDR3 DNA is TGTGCCAGCAGCTCACCCAGGGGCCAAGAGACCCAGTACTTC. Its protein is CASSSPRGQETQYF.

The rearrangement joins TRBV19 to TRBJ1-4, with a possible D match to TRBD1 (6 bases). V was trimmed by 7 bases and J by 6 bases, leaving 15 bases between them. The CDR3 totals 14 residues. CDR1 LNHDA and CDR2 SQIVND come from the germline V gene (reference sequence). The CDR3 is CASIPPGDDEKLFF. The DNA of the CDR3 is TGTGCCAGTATCCCTCCAGGGGACGATGAAAAACTGTTTTTT.

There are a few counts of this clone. CDR3: CASSYRAGELFF. CDR3 bases: TGTGCCAGCAGCTACAGGGCCGGGGAGCTGTTTTTT. The chain couples TRBV7-9 to TRBJ2-2; TRBD1 might be the D (6 bases). The V gene's germline CDR1 is SEHNR and CDR2 FQNEAQ (reference sequence). The CDR3 has 12 amino acids. Trimming left V 4 bases short and J 6 bases short, with 6 bases between.